One T cell receptor beta chain is described in this entry. Its antigen is unknown. It has no much larger one-base neighbor in the sample; base qualities were not kept. Its CDR3 holds 15 amino acids, cysteine through phenylalanine. Only the CDR3 part of the read is kept: 45 bases, read in frame from the first base. The germline V gene yields SGHDT for CDR1 and YYEEEE for CDR2. Relative to germline, V is 0 bases shorter and J is 4 bases shorter, with 12 bases between their ends. The sample originates from a study of Tregs in tolerant kidney transplant recipients (dated by TCRdb to between 2018 and 2021). Context from the whole study: Related donors were used in the transplants with nonmyeloablative bone marrow transplantation, and mixed chimerism was transient in the human trials. The study applied TCRbeta sequencing to find donor-specific regulatory T cells before combined kidney and bone marrow transplantation and then followed those same cells after transplant.

Genomic DNA was extracted from sorted cells with the QIAGEN DNeasy Blood and Tissue Kit for TCRbeta CDR3 sequencing. High-throughput TCRbeta CDR3 sequencing, including PCR amplification with bias correction and internal controls, was performed commercially through immunoSEQ. The paper's data handling went like this. Unique productive TCRbeta sequences were defined by CDR3 nucleotide sequence when primers matched and otherwise by CDR3 amino acid sequence together with Vbeta and Jbeta genes. To correct sorting error, sequences shared between sorted populations at a frequency ratio of 2:1 or less were removed; the rest were assigned to the higher population. A sequence counted as donor-reactive if, in CFSE-low cells, the sequence had a frequency of at least 0.01% and was expanded at least 5-fold compared with unstimulated cells. Jensen-Shannon divergence, calculated on the top 100 TCRbeta sequences ranked by frequency, was used to quantify repertoire divergence. When a sample had multiple sequencing runs, each run was corrected for sorting error separately and the runs were then pooled. TCRdb stores this immuneACCESS table with in-frame sequences only. Part of the clones is absent; in the studies checked, under half of the shortfall reflects unresolved V genes, and no reason is known for the rest. V, J and clone size reflect that table, while D and trimming were determined from the DNA. This sample has 95,000 to 120,000 clones in its table, and around 87% of those were observed once. Clones ranked in the top ten supply approximately 0.35% of the sample.

This specimen's time point label, interpreted: blood sample drawn before combined kidney and bone marrow transplant. Unstimulated Tregs (CD4+CD25+CD127-), CD4+ non-Tregs (CD4+CD25-), CD4 and CD8 cells were FACS-sorted from thawed PBMCs. The patients were a few recipients of combined kidney and bone marrow transplants from the ITN036ST trial, and samples were available only from these trial subjects. Healthy control blood was processed to PBMCs by Ficoll density gradient and cryopreserved, and patient PBMCs were collected before and after transplant. Overall study outcomes, separate from this receptor: The study was constrained by small patient numbers, and validation of the findings is required in larger populations and under other immunosuppression protocols. Expanding Tregs with activated donor B cells appeared to identify the most biologically relevant and donor-specific TCRbeta repertoire. For some patients, the PCR primers changed as time went on, which meant samples from those patients could not be compared with one another at the nucleotide level. Biological reproducibility was not directly assessed, although technical replication error appeared to be minimal. In tolerant patients, the expansion of donor-specific Tregs was greater than global Treg expansion, suggesting that the expansion was antigen-driven rather than nonspecific.

The TCR sequence derives from a human donor who received a combined kidney and bone marrow transplant. The specimen was CD4+ T cells from blood, collected before the transplant. The chain links TRBV5-6 with TRBJ2-3, with no confident D gene call. The nucleotides are TGTGCCAGCAGCTTGGACCCGCGGTCCCCAGATACGCAGTATTTT. It encodes CASSLDPRSPDTQYF. The CDR3 plus the reference TRBV5-6 and TRBJ2-3 genes for the other parts give the full variable domain: DAGVTQSPTHLIKTRGQQVTLRCSPKSGHDTVSWYQQALGQGPQFIFQYYEEEERQRGNFPDRFSGHQFPNYSSELNVNALLLGDSALYLCASSLDPRSPDTQYFGPGTRLTVL.